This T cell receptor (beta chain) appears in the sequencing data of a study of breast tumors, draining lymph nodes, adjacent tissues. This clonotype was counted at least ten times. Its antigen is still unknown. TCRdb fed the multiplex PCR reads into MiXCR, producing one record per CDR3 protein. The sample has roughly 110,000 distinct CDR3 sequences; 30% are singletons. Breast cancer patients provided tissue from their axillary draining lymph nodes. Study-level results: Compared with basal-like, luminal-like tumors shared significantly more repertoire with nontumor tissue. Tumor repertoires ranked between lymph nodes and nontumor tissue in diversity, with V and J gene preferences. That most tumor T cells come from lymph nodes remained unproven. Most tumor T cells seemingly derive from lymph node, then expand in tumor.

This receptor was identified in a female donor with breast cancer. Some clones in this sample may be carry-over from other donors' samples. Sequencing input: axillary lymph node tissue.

CDR3 amino acids: CASSKGPNYGYTF. The CDR3 DNA follows: TGTGCCAGCAGTAAAGGTCCTAACTATGGCTACACCTTC. The J gene is TRBJ1-2, the V gene TRBV28, with D hard to call. Per the germline V gene, CDR1 is MDHEN and CDR2 is SYDVKM. The CDR3 loop spans 13 amino acids. V was clipped by 5 bases and J by 0 bases, with 7 bases between them.